This is a list of T cell receptor beta chains from one sample in a study of cytomegalovirus exposure and HLA in healthy donors. TCRdb keeps only in-frame clones here, not all; method: immunoSEQ multiplex PCR. The sample has about 200,000 clones, 70% seen once. Sample: PBMCs. Every receptor here comes from a man aged 35-49 years in good health and CMV-seropositive. The CDR3 runs from the conserved cysteine through the conserved F or W. D genes are given only for firm matches. The listing skips clone size in some rows; elsewhere it reads once, few, many or a size class.

D,size,V,J,DNA,CDR3
TRBD2,few,TRBV2,TRBJ2-1,TGTGCCAGCAGTGAACGGGGCGGGGGAAGGATTAGCTCCTACAATGAGCAGTTCTTC,CASSERGGGRISSYNEQFF
-,-,TRBV19,TRBJ1-5,TGTGCCAGTAGTTGGTCGGGGAGAGCAAATCAGCCCCAGCATTTT,CASSWSGRANQPQHF
-,-,TRBV4-1,TRBJ1-5,TGCGCCAGCAGCCGGTGGGGAGGGAGCAATCAGCCCCAGCATTTT,CASSRWGGSNQPQHF
-,-,TRBV6-5,TRBJ1-5,TGTGCCAGCAGTGTTGGACAGATCAATCAGCCCCAGCATTTT,CASSVGQINQPQHF
TRBD1,-,TRBV7-7,TRBJ2-2,TGTGCCAGCAGCTCCGGGACAGGGTCCACCGGGGAGCTGTTTTTT,CASSSGTGSTGELFF
-,-,TRBV27,TRBJ2-5,TGTGCCAGCAGTTTGGGCAGGTCCAGTAAGACCCAGTACTTC,CASSLGRSSKTQYF
TRBD1,-,TRBV28,TRBJ2-7,TGTGCCACCCGGACCCCACCGGGACAGGGAAGGGGCCTTAGCTACGAGCAGTACTTC,CATRTPPGQGRGLSYEQYF
TRBD2,-,TRBV7-2,TRBJ2-7,TGTGCCAGCAGCTTACGCACGGGGGGGCCTTTGGTTCACGAGCAGTACTTC,CASSLRTGGPLVHEQYF
-,few,TRBV4-2,TRBJ2-1,TGTGCCAGCAGCCAAGCTTACAATGAGCAGTTCTTC,CASSQAYNEQFF
TRBD2,once,TRBV19,TRBJ2-3,TGTGCCAGTAGAGACGGGGGGGGCGCCTCCACAGATACGCAGTATTTT,CASRDGGGASTDTQYF
-,-,TRBV18,TRBJ2-5,TGTGCCAGCTCGCTCGAGCGAAGCGACCTACAAGAGACCCAGTACTTC,CASSLERSDLQETQYF
TRBD2,once,TRBV7-3,TRBJ2-2,TGTGCCAGCGGCCCCGGACTAGCGGGGGGACCCATAAGAGCCGGGGAGCTGTTTTTT,CASGPGLAGGPIRAGELFF
-,-,TRBV6-6,TRBJ2-7,TGTGCCAGCTGTTTGACAGCCTTGTCCTACGAGCAGTACTTC,CASCLTALSYEQYF
-,-,TRBV5-6,TRBJ2-7,TGTGCCAGCTTCTCCTGGAGGTCCCGGTACGAGCAGTACTTC,CASFSWRSRYEQYF
TRBD1,-,TRBV5-4,TRBJ2-4,TGTGCCAGCAGCTTGGGTTACAGGGGTGGCAAAAACATTCAGTACTTC,CASSLGYRGGKNIQYF
-,-,TRBV5-1,TRBJ2-3,TGCGCCAGCAGCTTGGACACCCCCGATACGCAGTATTTT,CASSLDTPDTQYF
-,-,TRBV5-4,TRBJ2-5,TGTGCCAGCAGCTTGGGTGAGGTACCGGAGACCCAGTACTTC,CASSLGEVPETQYF
TRBD2,-,TRBV4-3,TRBJ2-3,TGCGCCAGCAGCCAACTGCTAGCGGGGCCCACAGATACGCAGTATTTT,CASSQLLAGPTDTQYF
TRBD2,-,TRBV27,TRBJ2-7,TGTGCCAGCAGTTTAAGACGGGGGGAGGCATACGAGCAGTACTTC,CASSLRRGEAYEQYF
-,-,TRBV7-9,TRBJ2-5,TGTGCCAGCAGCTTATTCGGCGGGGACCAAGAGACCCAGTACTTC,CASSLFGGDQETQYF
-,-,TRBV7-9,TRBJ2-2,TGTGCCAGCAGCTTAGGGTTCCTAACCGGGGAGCTGTTTTTT,CASSLGFLTGELFF
TRBD1,-,TRBV7-2,TRBJ1-5,TGTGCCAGCAGCTTATCGGGACAGGGGAAACAGCCCCAGCATTTT,CASSLSGQGKQPQHF
TRBD2,-,TRBV14,TRBJ2-3,TGTGCCAGCAGCCAGGCGAGACTAGCGGGGGGGCCCCCAGATACGCAGTATTTT,CASSQARLAGGPPDTQYF
TRBD1,-,TRBV18,TRBJ1-1,TGTGCCAGCTCACCCCAGGGGGGCGGAACGAGGCTCGCTGAAGCTTTCTTT,CASSPQGGGTRLAEAFF
TRBD2,-,TRBV4-2,TRBJ2-1,TGTGCCAGCAGCCAAGGCGGGGGGACGTGGGAGCAGTTCTTC,CASSQGGGTWEQFF
-,few,TRBV27,TRBJ2-7,TGTGCCAGCAGTATCTTTAGGGCGGGCCAGGAGCAGTACTTC,CASSIFRAGQEQYF
-,-,TRBV28,TRBJ2-1,TGTGCCAGCAGTTTCCCGGGTAATGAGCAGTTCTTC,CASSFPGNEQFF
-,few,TRBV2,TRBJ2-2,TGTGCCAGCAAGCCGGGACAGAACACCGGGGAGCTGTTTTTT,CASKPGQNTGELFF
TRBD1,few,TRBV28,TRBJ2-3,TGTGCCAGCAGTTCACAGGGGTTAGGCACAGATACGCAGTATTTT,CASSSQGLGTDTQYF
TRBD1,-,TRBV6-6,TRBJ2-1,TGTGCCAGCAGCCCCGGACAGGGGGCCTACAATGAGCAGTTCTTC,CASSPGQGAYNEQFF
TRBD1,-,TRBV6-6,TRBJ2-1,TGTGCCAGCAGTTACTCGGGACAGGGGGCGCCCAATGAGCAGTTCTTC,CASSYSGQGAPNEQFF
-,-,TRBV7-9,TRBJ2-1,TGTTCCAGCAGCGGCCGGGACAATGAGCAGTTCTTC,CSSSGRDNEQFF
-,few,TRBV7-9,TRBJ1-5,TGTGCCAGCAGCCCACTGGGCAGAGTCAGCAATCAGCCCCAGCATTTT,CASSPLGRVSNQPQHF
-,-,TRBV5-4,TRBJ1-2,TGTGCCAGCAGCCCGGGGGACCACCTAGGCTATGGCTACACCTTC,CASSPGDHLGYGYTF
TRBD1,few,TRBV6-5,TRBJ2-2,TGTGCCAGCGAAGACAGGGCTACCGCCGGGGAGCTGTTTTTT,CASEDRATAGELFF